The present T cell receptor beta chain was sequenced within a study of identical twins. Study-level findings and limits: Insertions were fewer in abundant cord blood beta clonotypes, whereas memory repertoires showed none of this pattern. Models predicted too little out-of-frame TCR alpha sharing in monozygotic twins.

Template switching introduced a universal primer site, and the cDNA bore unique molecular identifiers. Each CDR3 protein is one row after TCRdb ran MiXCR on the 5' RACE reads. Of a few hundred thousand distinct CDR3 sequences listed, around 9.6% are singletons. Concerning this clonotype: The antigen remains undetermined.

The CDR3 spans 14 residues. Trimming at V came to 0 bases and at J to 7 bases, leaving 6 bases not matched to a gene. Germline CDR1 and CDR2: DFQATT and SNEGSKA (reference sequence). This sample also appeared in a second study, on yellow fever vaccine responses in identical twins. Per that paper: Twins reportedly had a vaccine T cell response that seemed partly convergent, partly personalized.

Sequencing was done on a sample of PBMCs. The TCR originated in a woman aged 18-29 years in good health. The chain joins TRBV20-1 to TRBJ2-1, with 7 bases aligning to TRBD1. The CDR3 bases are TGCAGTGCTAGAGATCGACAGGGTTGGAATGAGCAGTTCTTC. Amino acids: CSARDRQGWNEQFF.